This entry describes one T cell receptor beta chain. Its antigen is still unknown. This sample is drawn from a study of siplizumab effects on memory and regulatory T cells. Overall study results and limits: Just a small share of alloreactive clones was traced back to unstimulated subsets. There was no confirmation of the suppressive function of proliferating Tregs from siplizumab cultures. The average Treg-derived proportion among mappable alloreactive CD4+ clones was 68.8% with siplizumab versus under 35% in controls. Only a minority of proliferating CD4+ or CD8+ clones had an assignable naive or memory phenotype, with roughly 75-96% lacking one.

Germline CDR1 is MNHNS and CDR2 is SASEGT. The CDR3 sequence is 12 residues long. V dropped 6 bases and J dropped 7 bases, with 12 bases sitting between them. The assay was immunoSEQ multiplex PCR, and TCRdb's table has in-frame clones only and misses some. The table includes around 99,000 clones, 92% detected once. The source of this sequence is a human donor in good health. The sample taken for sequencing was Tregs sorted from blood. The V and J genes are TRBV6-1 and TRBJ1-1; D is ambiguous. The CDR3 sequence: CASRIDRGEAFF. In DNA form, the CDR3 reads TGTGCCAGCAGAATCGATCGAGGTGAAGCTTTCTTT.